A selection of T cell receptor beta chains follows, all from one sample in a study of T cell responses to AZD1222 COVID-19 vaccine. Assay: immunoSEQ multiplex PCR; the TCRdb copy retains only in-frame clones and omits some. Here the sample spans 150,000 or so clones, about nine tenths being singletons. The material sequenced was peripheral blood, taken on day 0 of AZD1222 vaccination. Receptors originate from an adult in good health. Each CDR3 is given with its conserved first and last residue. Fields, in order: D gene, J gene, clone size, V gene, CDR3 protein, CDR3 DNA. The D gene is left open where the match is weak. The listing skips clone size in some rows; elsewhere it reads once, few, many or a size class.

>.|TRBJ1-6|.|TRBV6-2/TRBV6-3
CASSFWKTLEIPYNSPLHF
TGTGCCAGCAGCTTCTGGAAGACCCTTGAAATACCCTATAATTCACCCCTCCACTTT
>TRBD2|TRBJ2-5|.|TRBV3-1/TRBV3-2
CASSQVFSGGALETQYF
TGTGCCAGCAGCCAAGTGTTCAGCGGGGGGGCCTTGGAGACCCAGTACTTC
>TRBD1|TRBJ2-7|.|TRBV6-2/TRBV6-3
CASSTHRDSLYEQYF
TGTGCCAGCAGTACTCACCGGGACAGCCTCTACGAGCAGTACTTC
>.|TRBJ2-5|once|TRBV18
CASSPLDRHGTQYF
TGTGCCAGCTCACCCCTGGACCGTCACGGGACCCAGTACTTC
>TRBD1|TRBJ2-2|.|TRBV27
CASSLRTGVTGELFF
TGTGCCAGCAGTTTAAGGACAGGGGTCACCGGGGAGCTGTTTTTT
>TRBD1|TRBJ1-2|.|TRBV27
CASRGTGTNYGYTF
TGTGCCAGCAGGGGGACAGGGACTAACTATGGCTACACCTTC
>.|TRBJ2-3|once|TRBV19
CASSISGDTQYF
TGTGCCAGTAGTATTTCGGGGGATACGCAGTATTTT
>TRBD1|TRBJ2-5|.|TRBV6-5
CASSYRGRETQYF
TGTGCCAGCAGTTACAGGGGGCGGGAGACCCAGTACTTC
>.|TRBJ2-1|.|TRBV7-9
CASTLGGALNEQFF
TGTGCCAGCACCCTTGGGGGGGCCCTCAATGAGCAGTTCTTC
>TRBD1|TRBJ2-3|.|TRBV10-3
CAISEGETGVDTDTQYF
TGTGCCATCAGTGAGGGAGAAACAGGGGTTGACACAGATACGCAGTATTTT
>TRBD1|TRBJ2-3|.|TRBV6-5
CASSSQGARADTQYF
TGTGCCAGCAGTTCACAGGGGGCGCGGGCGGATACGCAGTATTTT
>.|TRBJ2-7|.|TRBV19
CASSIGSTTYEQYF
TGTGCCAGTAGTATAGGTTCTACCACCTACGAGCAGTACTTC
>.|TRBJ1-5|.|TRBV2
CASSDRVGNQPQHF
TGTGCCAGCAGTGACAGGGTCGGCAATCAGCCCCAGCATTTT
>TRBD2|TRBJ2-3|.|TRBV5-1
CASSLQAGGEYTQYF
TGCGCCAGCAGCTTGCAAGCGGGGGGGGAGTATACGCAGTATTTT
>.|TRBJ1-6|.|TRBV7-2
CASSLLDAGGSPLHF
TGTGCCAGCAGCTTATTAGACGCGGGGGGTTCACCCCTCCACTTT
>TRBD2|TRBJ2-1|.|TRBV4-3
CASSQDVAGGWNEQFF
TGCGCCAGCAGCCAAGATGTAGCGGGGGGGTGGAATGAGCAGTTCTTC
>TRBD2|TRBJ2-7|.|TRBV5-4
CASSLGEGTPTRQYF
TGTGCCAGCAGCTTGGGGGAGGGCACTCCTACGAGGCAGTACTTC
>TRBD1|TRBJ1-2|.|TRBV18
CASSPMGQPYGYTF
TGTGCCAGCTCACCTATGGGACAGCCTTATGGCTACACCTTC
>.|TRBJ1-4|few|TRBV21-1
CASEIPGTVSALARSGEKLFF
TGTGCCAGCGAAATCCCCGGGACAGTGAGCGCTTTAGCGAGGAGTGGTGAAAAACTGTTTTTT
>.|TRBJ1-1|.|TRBV11-2
CASSLPGLGMAEAFF
TGTGCCAGCAGCTTACCGGGTTTGGGTATGGCTGAAGCTTTCTTT
>.|TRBJ1-5|.|TRBV15
CATSRDPRTQPQHF
TGTGCCACCAGCAGAGATCCACGGACACAGCCCCAGCATTTT
>.|TRBJ2-3|once|TRBV20-1
CSASSGAQNTDTQYF
TGCAGTGCTAGTTCCGGGGCCCAAAACACAGATACGCAGTATTTT
>.|TRBJ2-5|.|TRBV7-2
CASSPFRETQYF
TGTGCCAGCAGCCCATTTAGGGAGACCCAGTACTTC
>TRBD2|TRBJ2-3|.|TRBV28
CASSFRLAGPLGNF
TGTGCCAGCAGTTTTCGGCTAGCGGGGCCCCTAGGGAATTTT
>.|TRBJ1-6|.|TRBV4-3
CASSQATTYNSPLHF
TGCGCCAGCAGCCAAGCAACAACCTATAATTCACCCCTCCACTTT
>.|TRBJ2-6|.|TRBV6-6
CASSYSGGSGANVLTF
TGTGCCAGCAGTTACTCGGGGGGTTCTGGGGCCAACGTCCTGACTTTC
>.|TRBJ1-6|.|TRBV5-4
CASSLGSPYNSPLHF
TGTGCCAGCAGCTTGGGCAGCCCGTATAATTCACCCCTCCACTTT
>TRBD1|TRBJ1-5|.|TRBV7-2
CASSFLGTAYSNQPQHF
TGTGCCAGCAGCTTTTTGGGGACAGCTTATAGCAATCAGCCCCAGCATTTT
>TRBD1|TRBJ2-5|once|TRBV27
CASSRQGTGETQYF
TGTGCCAGCAGCCGACAGGGGACGGGAGAGACCCAGTACTTC
>.|TRBJ1-1|.|TRBV28
CASSPTERTEAFF
TGTGCCAGCAGCCCTACCGAGAGGACTGAAGCTTTCTTT
>TRBD2|TRBJ2-2|.|TRBV28
CATPRSRGGTGELFF
TGTGCCACCCCCAGGTCACGGGGGGGGACCGGGGAGCTGTTTTTT
>.|TRBJ1-6|.|TRBV7-6
CASSRWTASSYNSPLHF
TGTGCCAGCAGCCGGTGGACAGCGAGCTCCTATAATTCACCCCTCCACTTT
>.|TRBJ2-3|.|TRBV7-3
CASSPHRGGDTQYF
TGTGCCAGCAGCCCCCACAGAGGCGGAGATACGCAGTATTTT
>.|TRBJ1-1|.|TRBV12-3/TRBV12-4
CATKEGNTEAFF
TGTGCCACCAAAGAAGGGAACACTGAAGCTTTCTTT
>TRBD1|TRBJ1-1|.|TRBV6-2/TRBV6-3
CASSLTPDRGTEAFF
TGTGCCAGCAGTCTTACCCCCGACAGGGGGACTGAAGCTTTCTTT
>.|TRBJ1-1|few|TRBV12-5
CASGFHLRGSNTEAFF
TGTGCTAGTGGTTTTCATCTACGGGGCTCCAACACTGAAGCTTTCTTT
>.|TRBJ2-3|.|TRBV7-9
CASGSGPISDTQYF
TGTGCCAGCGGTAGCGGCCCCATCAGCGATACGCAGTATTTT
>TRBD1|TRBJ2-7|.|TRBV28
CASSHAGTGGMYEQYF
TGTGCCAGCAGTCACGCCGGGACAGGGGGCATGTACGAGCAGTACTTC
>TRBD2|TRBJ2-1|.|TRBV4-2
CASSQVASGAYNEQFF
TGTGCCAGCAGCCAAGTAGCCAGCGGGGCATACAATGAGCAGTTCTTC
>.|TRBJ2-1|.|TRBV11-2
CASSLVGQPTAQFF
TGTGCCAGCAGCTTAGTCGGGCAGCCTACGGCGCAGTTCTTC
>TRBD1|TRBJ2-7|.|TRBV9
CASSVGQGDLEEQYF
TGTGCCAGCAGCGTGGGACAGGGGGACTTGGAAGAGCAGTACTTC
>TRBD2|TRBJ2-7|once|TRBV11-1
CASSPLAGGNYEQYF
TGTGCCAGCAGCCCACTAGCGGGGGGAAACTACGAGCAGTACTTC
>.|TRBJ2-7|few|TRBV27
CASHTGPSGGQYF
TGTGCCAGTCACACAGGTCCCTCCGGTGGGCAGTACTTC
>TRBD2|TRBJ2-7|.|TRBV3-1/TRBV3-2
CASSQDRLGGAEYEQYF
TGTGCCAGCAGCCAAGACCGCCTCGGGGGGGCGGAGTACGAGCAGTACTTC
>.|TRBJ2-1|once|TRBV6-6
CASRGQSSYNEQFF
TGTGCCAGCCGGGGGCAGAGCTCCTACAATGAGCAGTTCTTC
>.|TRBJ1-2|.|TRBV7-2
CASSLAPGSNYGYTF
TGTGCCAGCAGCTTAGCCCCGGGTTCGAACTATGGCTACACCTTC
>TRBD1|TRBJ1-5|.|TRBV19
CASSIQGGPQHF
TGTGCCAGTAGTATACAGGGGGGGCCCCAGCATTTT
>TRBD1|TRBJ2-1|.|TRBV4-3
CASSQRTGDYNEQFF
TGCGCCAGCAGCCAAAGGACAGGGGACTACAATGAGCAGTTCTTC
>TRBD1|TRBJ2-3|once|TRBV28
CASSLGQVGIDTQYF
TGTGCCAGCAGTTTAGGACAGGTGGGGATTGATACGCAGTATTTT
>.|TRBJ2-5|.|TRBV7-2
CASSLIGVQETQYF
TGTGCCAGCAGCTTAATAGGGGTCCAAGAGACCCAGTACTTC
>.|TRBJ1-5|.|TRBV24-1
CATSDPKGGNQPQHF
TGTGCCACCAGTGATCCAAAGGGGGGCAATCAGCCCCAGCATTTT
>.|TRBJ2-3|.|TRBV11-2
CASSLEWGNTDTQYF
TGTGCCAGCAGCTTAGAGTGGGGGAACACAGATACGCAGTATTTT
>.|TRBJ1-2|.|TRBV18
CASSPIEIHYGYTF
TGTGCCAGCTCACCTATAGAAATCCACTATGGCTACACCTTC